This T cell receptor (beta chain) stems from a study of T cell responses to AZD1222 COVID-19 vaccine. CDR3 length: 17 amino acids. V gave up 2 bases and J gave up 1 base; unmatched junction bases: 8. CDR1 and CDR2 from the germline V gene are SGDLS and YYNGEE. Libraries were prepared by immunoSEQ multiplex PCR; TCRdb keeps only in-frame clonotypes and omits some of them. The sample comprises 200,000 or so clones, 87% of which are singletons, and approximately 2.5% rests with the top ten. Sample: peripheral blood, taken on day 0 of MenACWY control vaccination. The chain employs TRBV9 and TRBJ2-5; 10 bases agree with TRBD2. The sequence was obtained from an adult in good health. This CDR3 reads CASSVDLAGGLQETQYF. The CDR3 bases are TGTGCCAGCAGCGTGGACTTAGCGGGAGGCCTCCAAGAGACCCAGTACTTC. Full variable domain (remainder filled in from reference TRBV9 and TRBJ2-5): DSGVTQTPKHLITATGQRVTLRCSPRSGDLSVYWYQQSLDQGLQFLIQYYNGEERAKGNILERFSAQQFPDLHSELNLSSLELGDSALYFCASSVDLAGGLQETQYFGPGTRLLVL.